The 5 T cell receptor beta chains below were found in one sample sequenced in a study of T cells in women clearing cervical HPV infection. TCRdb's copy holds only in-frame clones and misses some; the assay was immunoSEQ multiplex PCR. This sample contains around 39,000 clones. Input material: blood buffy coat. The receptors shown here come from a woman aged 18 to 75 with a cervical HPV16 infection that either progressed to CIN3+ or cleared (not recorded which).

Points on this clone: From the germline J gene comes the end of the CDR3, since the read stops 3 residues before it. V gene TRBV7-8 combines with J gene TRBJ2-3; 8 nucleotides align to TRBD2. Trimming cost V 5 bases and J 5 bases; bases outside gene matches: 6. The CDR3 loop spans 14 amino acids. Germline V gene sequence: CDR1 SGHVS, CDR2 FQNEAQ. The CDR3 DNA, read in part, is TGTGCCAGCAGCCCGGGGGGGCCGGTAGATACG. Amino acid sequence: CASSPGGPVDT. The whole CDR3 sequence is CASSPGGPVDTQYF. Complete variable domain (other parts from reference TRBV7-8 and TRBJ2-3): GAGVSQSPRYKVAKRGQDVALRCDPISGHVSLFWYQQALGQGPEFLTYFQNEAQLDKSGLPSDRFFAERPEGSVSTLKIQRTQQEDSAVYLCASSPGGPVDTQYFGPGTRLTVL.

Comment on this clone: The read is 3 residues too short to cover the CDR3 end, so that end is filled in from the germline J gene. This rearrangement joins TRBV23-1 to TRBJ1-2, with D unclear. TRBV23-1 is placed among ORFs of uncertain function. The CDR3 spans 15 residues. The CDR3 DNA, read in part, is TGCGCCAGCAGTCCCCTACGGGTCTACCTCTCAGGC. As protein: CASSPLRVYLSG. The complete CDR3 sequence is CASSPLRVYLSGYTF.

For this clone: The read falls 3 residues short of the CDR3 end, and the missing part is taken from the germline J gene. This chain connects TRBV7-9 to TRBJ1-6, with D possibly matching TRBD1 (6 bases). This CDR3 is built from 14 residues. V was cut by 4 bases and J by 10 bases, with 14 bases left in between. Germline CDR1 is SEHNR and CDR2 is FQNEAQ (reference sequence). The CDR3 DNA, read in part, is TGTGCCAGCAGCTCGTCAGGGGCGGAATCACCC. Protein product: CASSSSGAESP. The CDR3 reads in full as CASSSSGAESPLHF.

As for this clone: Read data end 3 residues before the CDR3 end; the end is taken from the germline J gene. This rearrangement joins TRBV28 to TRBJ2-4; TRBD1 matches at 7 bases. The trim removed 3 bases at V and 2 bases at J, leaving 4 bases unmatched. This CDR3 is 15 amino acids long. Germline CDR1 and CDR2: MDHEN and SYDVKM. CDR3 sequence: CASSFLQGTKNIQYF. Incomplete CDR3 DNA: TGTGCCAGCAGTTTCTTACAGGGGACCAAAAACATT. The whole variable domain, remainder taken from reference TRBV28 and TRBJ2-4, is DVKVTQSSRYLVKRTGEKVFLECVQDMDHENMFWYRQDPGLGLRLIYFSYDVKMKEKGDIPEGYSVSREKKERFSLILESASTNQTSMYLCASSFLQGTKNIQYFGAGTRLSVL.

The part of the CDR3 DNA that was read is TGTGCCAGCAGTGGGGGGTTAGCGGGAGGAGAAGGAGAGACC. Translated, it gives CASSGGLAGGEGET. In full, the CDR3 is CASSGGLAGGEGETQYF. The chain links TRBV2 to TRBJ2-5; 10 bases agree with TRBD2. The read comes to an end 3 residues before the CDR3 does, leaving the germline J gene to fill in the end. CDR3 length: 17 residues. From germline, CDR1 is SNHLY and CDR2 FYNNEI. Germline trimming cut 4 bases from V and 4 bases from J; bases unmatched to any gene: 12.